Sequencing of this T cell receptor (beta chain) was carried out in a study of PD-1 blockade in classical Hodgkin lymphoma. Broader study findings: A significant rise in TCR diversity was seen by C4D1 for CD4+ cells but not for CD8+ cells. What caused the repertoire differences, perhaps disease activity or prior therapy, remains undefined. Complete responders' diversity at baseline resembled that of newly diagnosed patients.

This clone was found once. Antigen: not known. The time point: cycle 4 day 1 (C4D1), after five to seven weeks of nivolumab. Every single patient, without exception, relapsed after autologous stem cell transplantation, and brentuximab vedotin exposure varied. Clones were sequenced by immunoSEQ multiplex PCR, and TCRdb holds only the in-frame ones, with some missing. Among over 85,000 clones, 90% to 95% were seen once, and the ten largest hold just under 2%. The sequencing here drew on peripheral blood mononuclear cells (PBMCs), taken before the fourth cycle of nivolumab. This receptor was taken from a human donor with classical Hodgkin lymphoma.

The CDR3 DNA reads as TGTGCCAGCAGTTACAGGGGCAGGGTTGGTTCCGGCTACACCTTC. Translated: CASSYRGRVGSGYTF. This rearrangement joins TRBV6-6 to TRBJ1-2, with D perhaps matching TRBD1 (5 bases). V lost 2 bases to trimming and J lost 8 bases, with 18 bases between them. Germline-derived CDR1 and CDR2 are MNHNY and SVGAGI (reference sequence). This CDR3 has 15 amino acids.